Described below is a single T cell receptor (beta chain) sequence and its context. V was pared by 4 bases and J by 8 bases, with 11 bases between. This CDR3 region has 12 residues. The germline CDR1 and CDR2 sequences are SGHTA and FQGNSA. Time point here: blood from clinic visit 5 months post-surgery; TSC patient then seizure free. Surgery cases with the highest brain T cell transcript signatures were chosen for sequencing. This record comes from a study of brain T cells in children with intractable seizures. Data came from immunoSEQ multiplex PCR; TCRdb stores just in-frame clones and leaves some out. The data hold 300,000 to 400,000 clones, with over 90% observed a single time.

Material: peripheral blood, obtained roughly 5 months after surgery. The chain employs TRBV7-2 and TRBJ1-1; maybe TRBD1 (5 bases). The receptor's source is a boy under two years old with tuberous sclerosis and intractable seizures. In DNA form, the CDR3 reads TGTGCCAGCAGCTGGGACGGTGGGGAAGCTTTCTTT. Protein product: CASSWDGGEAFF.